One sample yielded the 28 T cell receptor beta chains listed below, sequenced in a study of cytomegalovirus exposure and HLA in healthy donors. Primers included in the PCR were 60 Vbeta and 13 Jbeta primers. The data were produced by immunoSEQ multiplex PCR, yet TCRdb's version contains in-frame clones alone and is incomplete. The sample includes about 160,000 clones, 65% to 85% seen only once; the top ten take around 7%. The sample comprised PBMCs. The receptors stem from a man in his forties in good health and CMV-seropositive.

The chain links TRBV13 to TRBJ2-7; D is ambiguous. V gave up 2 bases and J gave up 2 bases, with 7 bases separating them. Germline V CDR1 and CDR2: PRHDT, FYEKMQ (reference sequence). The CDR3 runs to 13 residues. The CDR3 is CASSLRSAYEQYF. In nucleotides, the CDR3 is TGTGCCAGCAGCTTACGGAGCGCCTACGAGCAGTACTTC.

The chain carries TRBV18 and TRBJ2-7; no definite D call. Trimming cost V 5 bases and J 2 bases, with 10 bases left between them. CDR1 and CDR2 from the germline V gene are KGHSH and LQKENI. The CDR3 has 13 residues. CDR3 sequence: CASSEEKAYEQYF. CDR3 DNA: TGTGCCAGCTCAGAGGAAAAGGCCTACGAGCAGTACTTC.

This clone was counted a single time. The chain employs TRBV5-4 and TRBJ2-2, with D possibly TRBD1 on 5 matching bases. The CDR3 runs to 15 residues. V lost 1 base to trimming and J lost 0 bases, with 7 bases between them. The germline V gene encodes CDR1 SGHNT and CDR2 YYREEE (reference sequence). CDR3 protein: CASSLQGANTGELFF. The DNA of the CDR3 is TGTGCCAGCAGCTTGCAGGGTGCGAACACCGGGGAGCTGTTTTTT.

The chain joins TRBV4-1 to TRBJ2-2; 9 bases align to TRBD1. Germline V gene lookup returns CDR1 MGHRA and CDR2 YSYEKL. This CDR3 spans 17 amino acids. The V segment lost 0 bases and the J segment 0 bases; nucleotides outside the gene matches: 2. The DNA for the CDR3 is TGCGCCAGCAGCCAAGACACAGGGGGCGCGAACACCGGGGAGCTGTTTTTT. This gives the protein CASSQDTGGANTGELFF.

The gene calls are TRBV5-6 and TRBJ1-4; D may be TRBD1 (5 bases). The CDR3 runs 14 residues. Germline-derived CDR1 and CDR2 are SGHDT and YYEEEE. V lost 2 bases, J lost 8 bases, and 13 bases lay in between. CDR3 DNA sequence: TGTGCCAGCAGCTTCGGGACCGGGGGGGAAAAACTGTTTTTT. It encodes CASSFGTGGEKLFF.

The CDR3 reads CASSLLGQGAGSNQPQHF. DNA for the CDR3: TGTGCCAGCAGCTTGTTGGGACAGGGGGCAGGTAGCAATCAGCCCCAGCATTTT. The V gene is TRBV5-8, the J gene TRBJ1-5, with TRBD1 matching over 12 bases. V lost 1 base and J lost 0; bases outside the gene matches: 5. Germline CDR1 is SGHTS and CDR2 is YDEGEE. The CDR3 consists of 18 residues.

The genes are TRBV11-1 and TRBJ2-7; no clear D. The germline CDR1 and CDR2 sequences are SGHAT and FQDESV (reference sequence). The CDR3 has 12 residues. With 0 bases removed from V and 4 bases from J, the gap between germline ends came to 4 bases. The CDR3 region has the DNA TGTGCCAGCAGCTTAGCCGCGTACGAGCAGTACTTC. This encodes CASSLAAYEQYF. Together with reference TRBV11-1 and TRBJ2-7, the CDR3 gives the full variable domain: EAEVAQSPRYKITEKSQAVAFWCDPISGHATLYWYRQILGQGPELLVQFQDESVVDDSQLPKDRFSAERLKGVDSTLKIQPAELGDSAMYLCASSLAAYEQYFGPGTRLTVT.

The CDR3 here is CASSYQGGAEAFF. The CDR3 DNA reads TGTGCCAGCAGCTATCAGGGTGGGGCTGAAGCTTTCTTT. The chain carries TRBV7-9 and TRBJ1-1; D is possibly TRBD1 (5 bases). Germline V lookup: CDR1 SEHNR, CDR2 FQNEAQ (reference sequence). The V gene lost 4 bases and the J gene lost 6 bases, with 12 bases spanning the gap. The CDR3 contains 13 residues.

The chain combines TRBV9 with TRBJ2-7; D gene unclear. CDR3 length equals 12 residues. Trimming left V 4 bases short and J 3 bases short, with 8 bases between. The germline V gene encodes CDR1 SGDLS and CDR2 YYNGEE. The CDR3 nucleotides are TGTGCCAGCAGCCCGTCAGGCTACGAGCAGTACTTC. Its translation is CASSPSGYEQYF.

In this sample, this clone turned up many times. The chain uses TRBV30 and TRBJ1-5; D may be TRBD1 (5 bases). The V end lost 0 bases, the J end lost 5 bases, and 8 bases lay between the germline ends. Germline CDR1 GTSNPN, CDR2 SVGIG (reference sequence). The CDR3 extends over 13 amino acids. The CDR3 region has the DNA TGTGCCTGGAGTGTCGGCAGGGATCAGCCCCAGCATTTT. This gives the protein CAWSVGRDQPQHF.

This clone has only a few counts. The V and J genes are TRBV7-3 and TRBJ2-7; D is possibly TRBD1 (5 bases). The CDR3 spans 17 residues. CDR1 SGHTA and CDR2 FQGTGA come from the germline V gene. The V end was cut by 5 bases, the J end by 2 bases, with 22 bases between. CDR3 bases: TGTGCCAGCAGCACCTCAGGGCTGGGGTCTATTCCCTACGAGCAGTACTTC. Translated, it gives CASSTSGLGSIPYEQYF.

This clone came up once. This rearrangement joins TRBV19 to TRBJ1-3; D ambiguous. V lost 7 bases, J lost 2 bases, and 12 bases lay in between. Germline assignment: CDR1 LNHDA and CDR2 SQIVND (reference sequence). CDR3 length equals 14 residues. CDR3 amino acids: CASTIEAAGNTIYF. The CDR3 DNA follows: TGTGCCAGTACCATAGAGGCGGCTGGAAACACCATATATTTT.

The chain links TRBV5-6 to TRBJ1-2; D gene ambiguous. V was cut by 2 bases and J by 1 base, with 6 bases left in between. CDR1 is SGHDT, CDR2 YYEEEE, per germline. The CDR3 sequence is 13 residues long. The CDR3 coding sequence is TGTGCCAGCAGCTTAGAGGGTAACTATGGCTACACCTTC. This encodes CASSLEGNYGYTF.

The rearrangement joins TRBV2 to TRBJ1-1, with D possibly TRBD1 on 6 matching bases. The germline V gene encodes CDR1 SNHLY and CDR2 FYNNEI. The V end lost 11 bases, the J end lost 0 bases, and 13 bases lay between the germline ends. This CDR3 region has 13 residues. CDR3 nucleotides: TGTGCCGTCCAGGGGCAGATGAACACTGAAGCTTTCTTT. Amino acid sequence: CAVQGQMNTEAFF.

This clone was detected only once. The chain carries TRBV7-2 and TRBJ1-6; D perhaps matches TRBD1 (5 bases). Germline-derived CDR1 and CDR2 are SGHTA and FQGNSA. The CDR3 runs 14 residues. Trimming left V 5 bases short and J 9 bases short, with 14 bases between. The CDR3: CASSPAQGGSPLHF. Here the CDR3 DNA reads TGTGCCAGCAGCCCCGCCCAGGGTGGTTCACCCCTCCACTTT.

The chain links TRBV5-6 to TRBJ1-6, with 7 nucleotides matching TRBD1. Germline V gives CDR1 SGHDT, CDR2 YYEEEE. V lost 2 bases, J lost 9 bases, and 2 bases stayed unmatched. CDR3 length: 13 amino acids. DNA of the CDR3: TGTGCCAGCAGCTTCAGGGGGGCTTCACCCCTCCACTTT. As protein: CASSFRGASPLHF.

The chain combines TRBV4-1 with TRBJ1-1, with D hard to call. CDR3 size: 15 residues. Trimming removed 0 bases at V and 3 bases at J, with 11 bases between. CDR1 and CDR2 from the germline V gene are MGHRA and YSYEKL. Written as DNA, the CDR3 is TGCGCCAGCAGCCAAGATCGTGGCAAGTACACTGAAGCTTTCTTT. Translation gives CASSQDRGKYTEAFF.

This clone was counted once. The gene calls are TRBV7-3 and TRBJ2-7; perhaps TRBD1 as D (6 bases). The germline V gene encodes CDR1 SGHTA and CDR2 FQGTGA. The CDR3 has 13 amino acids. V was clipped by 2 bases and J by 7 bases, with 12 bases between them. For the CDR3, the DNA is TGTGCCAGCAGCTTACGGGATAGGGGGGAGCAGTACTTC. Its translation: CASSLRDRGEQYF.

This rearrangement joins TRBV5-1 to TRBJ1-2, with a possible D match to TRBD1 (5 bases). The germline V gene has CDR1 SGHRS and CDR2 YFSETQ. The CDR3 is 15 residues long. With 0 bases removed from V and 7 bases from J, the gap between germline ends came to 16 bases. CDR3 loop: CASSLEFGGDLGYTF. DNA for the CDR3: TGCGCCAGCAGCTTGGAGTTCGGAGGGGATCTTGGCTACACCTTC.

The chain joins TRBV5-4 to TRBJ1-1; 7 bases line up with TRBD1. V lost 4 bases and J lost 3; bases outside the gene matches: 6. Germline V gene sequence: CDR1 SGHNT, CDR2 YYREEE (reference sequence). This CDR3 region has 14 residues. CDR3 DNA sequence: TGTGCCAGCAGCGGTACAGGGGCTTACACTGAAGCTTTCTTT. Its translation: CASSGTGAYTEAFF. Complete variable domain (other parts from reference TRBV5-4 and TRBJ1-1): ETGVTQSPTHLIKTRGQQVTLRCSSQSGHNTVSWYQQALGQGPQFIFQYYREEENGRGNFPPRFSGLQFPNYSSELNVNALELDDSALYLCASSGTGAYTEAFFGQGTRLTVV.

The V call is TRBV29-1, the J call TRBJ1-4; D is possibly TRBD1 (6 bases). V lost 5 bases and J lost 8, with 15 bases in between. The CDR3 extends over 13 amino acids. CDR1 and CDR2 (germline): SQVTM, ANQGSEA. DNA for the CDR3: TGCAGCGTTAAGGTCAGGGGAAGGGAAAAACTGTTTTTT. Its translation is CSVKVRGREKLFF.

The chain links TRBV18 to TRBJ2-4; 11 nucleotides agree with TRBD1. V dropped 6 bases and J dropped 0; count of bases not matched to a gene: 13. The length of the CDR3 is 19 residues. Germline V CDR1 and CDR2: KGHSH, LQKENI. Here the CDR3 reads CASSGRGQGDLGAKNIQYF. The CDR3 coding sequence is TGTGCCAGCTCCGGCCGGGGACAGGGGGACCTCGGAGCCAAAAACATTCAGTACTTC.

CDR3: CASKGQGARAEAFF. The CDR3 DNA follows: TGTGCCAGCAAGGGACAGGGGGCGCGCGCTGAAGCTTTCTTT. This sequence joins TRBV18 and TRBJ1-1; 12 bases fit TRBD1. The CDR3 spans 14 residues. With 8 bases clipped from V and 6 bases from J, the junction kept 7 bases outside the gene matches. Germline loops: CDR1 KGHSH, CDR2 LQKENI. The whole variable domain, remainder taken from reference TRBV18 and TRBJ1-1, is NAGVMQNPRHLVRRRGQEARLRCSPMKGHSHVYWYRQLPEEGLKFMVYLQKENIIDESGMPKERFSAEFPKEGPSILRIQQVVRGDSAAYFCASKGQGARAEAFFGQGTRLTVV.

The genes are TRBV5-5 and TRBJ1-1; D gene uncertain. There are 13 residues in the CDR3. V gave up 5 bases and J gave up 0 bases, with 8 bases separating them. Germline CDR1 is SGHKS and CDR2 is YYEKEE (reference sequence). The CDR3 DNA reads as TGTGCCAGCAGGCTAGGAGTGAACACTGAAGCTTTCTTT. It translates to CASRLGVNTEAFF.

Written as DNA, the CDR3 is TGTGCCAGCAGTCCTACCGCGGTTTTGGCTGAAGCTTTCTTT. Amino acid sequence: CASSPTAVLAEAFF. The chain links TRBV4-2 to TRBJ1-1; D ambiguous. Trimming shortened V by 6 bases and J by 6 bases, and 17 bases separated the two germline ends. Germline V gives CDR1 LGHNA, CDR2 YNFKEQ. CDR3 length equals 14 residues.

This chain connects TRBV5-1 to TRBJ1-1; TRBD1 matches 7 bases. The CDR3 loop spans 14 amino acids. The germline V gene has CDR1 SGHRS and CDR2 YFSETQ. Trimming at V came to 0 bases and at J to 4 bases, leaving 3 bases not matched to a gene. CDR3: CASSLAAGGTEAFF. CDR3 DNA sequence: TGCGCCAGCAGCTTGGCGGCAGGGGGCACTGAAGCTTTCTTT.

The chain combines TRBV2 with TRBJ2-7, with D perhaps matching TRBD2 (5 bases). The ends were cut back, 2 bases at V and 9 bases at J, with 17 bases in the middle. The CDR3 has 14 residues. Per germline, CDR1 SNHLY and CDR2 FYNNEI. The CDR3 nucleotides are TGTGCCAGCAGTGAAAACCCCGCGCGGGCGCTGCAGTACTTC. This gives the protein CASSENPARALQYF.

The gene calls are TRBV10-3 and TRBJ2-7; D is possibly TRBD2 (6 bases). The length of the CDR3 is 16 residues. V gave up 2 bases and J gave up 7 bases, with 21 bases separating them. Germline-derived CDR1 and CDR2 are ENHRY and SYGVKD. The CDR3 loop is CAISEPSKPLGGEQYF. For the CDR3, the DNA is TGTGCCATCAGTGAGCCATCCAAGCCCCTAGGAGGGGAGCAGTACTTC.